This T cell receptor beta chain was captured by sequencing in a study of brain T cells in children with intractable seizures. Of note for this clone: Its antigen is not known.

Time point: blood from clinic visit 5 months post-surgery; TSC patient then seizure free. Sequencing was limited to surgery cases with top T cell transcript signatures in brain tissue. Patients received at least one anti-epileptic drug before surgery. Generated by immunoSEQ multiplex PCR, the TCRdb table keeps only in-frame clones and is missing some. The sample holds about 340,000 clones, about 93% seen once. Between the trimmed V and J ends, which lost 5 bases and 6 bases, there was a span of 13 bases. The CDR3 is 13 amino acids. Germline V gene data show CDR1 as PRHDT and CDR2 as FYEKMQ (reference sequence). Broader study findings: Only CDR3 sequence similarity suggested viral specificity, without known HCMV serostatus.

Sequencing used peripheral blood, obtained about 5 months after surgery. The clonotype originates from a boy less than two years old with tuberous sclerosis and intractable seizures. The chain joins TRBV13 to TRBJ1-1; D is perhaps TRBD1 (5 bases). The DNA for the CDR3 is TGTGCCAGCAGCCCCAGGGTACCCCCTGAAGCTTTCTTT. This translates into CASSPRVPPEAFF.